The 6 T cell receptor beta chains listed next were all sequenced from one sample in a study of T cells after somatic rescue of genetic block. The assay was immunoSEQ multiplex PCR, and TCRdb's table has in-frame clones only and misses some. This table holds 70,000 to 95,000 clones, approximately 90% found once. The sample consisted of peripheral blood mononuclear cells (PBMCs). The source is a woman aged 18-35 years.

The chain employs TRBV19 and TRBJ1-1, with D uncertain. Trimming took off 4 bases at V and 0 bases at J, with 6 bases between the two ends. Germline assignment: CDR1 LNHDA and CDR2 SQIVND (reference sequence). The CDR3 has 13 residues. The CDR3 protein is CASSTRMNTEAFF. CDR3 nucleotides: TGTGCCAGTAGTACGAGAATGAACACTGAAGCTTTCTTT.

The gene calls are TRBV6-1 and TRBJ2-7; 8 positions match TRBD2. V lost 6 bases, J lost 3 bases, and 4 bases stayed unmatched. CDR1 is MNHNS and CDR2 is SASEGT in the germline V gene. This CDR3 is built from 13 residues. In DNA, the CDR3 is TGTGCCAGCAGCAGGCGGGAGGACTACGAGCAGTACTTC. Its translation is CASSRREDYEQYF.

The chain links TRBV2 to TRBJ2-5; a weak D match, TRBD1 (5 bases). The CDR3 has 16 residues. Germline loops: CDR1 SNHLY, CDR2 FYNNEI. Trimming removed 2 bases at V and 5 bases at J, with 18 bases between. The CDR3 sequence: CASSERAARARETQYF. CDR3 nucleotides: TGTGCCAGCAGTGAACGGGCAGCCAGGGCCCGGGAGACCCAGTACTTC.

This clone qualifies as medium-sized. V is TRBV5-1 and J is TRBJ2-1, with 13 bases aligning to TRBD2. V shed 3 bases, J shed 3 bases, and the junction held 6 bases outside the gene matches. Germline CDR1 and CDR2: SGHRS and YFSETQ. This CDR3 has 17 amino acids. CDR3 DNA sequence: TGCGCCAGCAGCTGGACTAGCGGGAGAATGGGCTACAATGAGCAGTTCTTC. Its translation: CASSWTSGRMGYNEQFF.

The chain has TRBV28 and TRBJ1-3, with D tentatively TRBD1 (5 bases). CDR3 length equals 16 residues. Germline loops: CDR1 MDHEN, CDR2 SYDVKM. Trimming shortened V by 5 bases and J by 4 bases, and 18 bases separated the two germline ends. CDR3 sequence reads: CASSPSGQGSGNTIYF. Written as DNA, the CDR3 is TGTGCCAGCAGTCCCTCGGGGCAGGGTAGCGGAAACACCATATATTTT.

The chain has TRBV7-9 and TRBJ2-1; D is ambiguous. The germline gives CDR1 SEHNR, CDR2 FQNEAQ (reference sequence). The length of the CDR3 is 14 residues. Trimming took 0 bases from V and 10 from J, leaving 13 bases between them. The CDR3 sequence: CASSLANVLREQFF. The CDR3 DNA sequence: TGTGCCAGCAGCTTAGCGAACGTCCTTAGGGAGCAGTTCTTC.